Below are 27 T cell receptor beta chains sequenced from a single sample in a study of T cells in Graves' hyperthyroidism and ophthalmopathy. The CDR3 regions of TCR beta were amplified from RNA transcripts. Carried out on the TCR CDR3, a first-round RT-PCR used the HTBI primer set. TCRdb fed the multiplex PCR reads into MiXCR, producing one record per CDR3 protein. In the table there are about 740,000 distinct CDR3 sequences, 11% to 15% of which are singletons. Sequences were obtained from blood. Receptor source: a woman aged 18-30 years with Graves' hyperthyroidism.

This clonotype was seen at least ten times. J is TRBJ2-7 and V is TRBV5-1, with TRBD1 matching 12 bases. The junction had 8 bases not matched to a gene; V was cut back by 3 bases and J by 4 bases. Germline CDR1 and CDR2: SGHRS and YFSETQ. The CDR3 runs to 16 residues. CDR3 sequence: CASSSYRDRGPYEQYF. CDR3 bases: TGCGCCAGCAGCTCCTACCGGGACAGGGGGCCGTACGAGCAGTACTTC.

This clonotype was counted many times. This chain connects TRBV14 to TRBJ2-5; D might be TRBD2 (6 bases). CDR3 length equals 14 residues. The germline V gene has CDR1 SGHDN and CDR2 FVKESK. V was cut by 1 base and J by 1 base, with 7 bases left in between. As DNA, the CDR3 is TGTGCCAGCAGCCAAGTCGGGGGCCAAGAGACCCAGTACTTC. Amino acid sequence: CASSQVGGQETQYF.

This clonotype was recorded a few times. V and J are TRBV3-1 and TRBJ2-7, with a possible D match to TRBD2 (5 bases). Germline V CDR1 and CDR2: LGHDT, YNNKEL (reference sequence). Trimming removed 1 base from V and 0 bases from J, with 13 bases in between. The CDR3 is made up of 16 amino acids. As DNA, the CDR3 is TGTGCCAGCAGCCAAGTAGCGTGGGATAGCTCCTACGAGCAGTACTTC. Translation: CASSQVAWDSSYEQYF.

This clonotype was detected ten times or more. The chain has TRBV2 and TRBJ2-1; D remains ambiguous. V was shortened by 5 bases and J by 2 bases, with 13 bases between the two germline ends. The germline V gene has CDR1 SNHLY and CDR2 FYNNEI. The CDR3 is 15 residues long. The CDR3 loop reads CASSYQSVTYNEQFF. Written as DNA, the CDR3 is TGTGCCAGCAGTTACCAGAGCGTCACCTACAATGAGCAGTTCTTC.

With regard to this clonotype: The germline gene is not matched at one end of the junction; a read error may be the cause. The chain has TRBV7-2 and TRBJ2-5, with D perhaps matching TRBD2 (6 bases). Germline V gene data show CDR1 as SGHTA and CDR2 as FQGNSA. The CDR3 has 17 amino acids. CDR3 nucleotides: TGTGCCAGCAGCTTAGATCTTAGCGGAGGGATCCAAGAGACCCAGCACTTC. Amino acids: CASSLDLSGGIQETQHF.

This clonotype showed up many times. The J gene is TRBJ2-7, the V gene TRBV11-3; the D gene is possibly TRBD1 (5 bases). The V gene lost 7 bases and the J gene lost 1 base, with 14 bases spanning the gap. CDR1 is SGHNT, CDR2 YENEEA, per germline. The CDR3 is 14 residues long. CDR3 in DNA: TGTGCCAGCACCCCAGGGCTGAGTTCCTACGAGCAGTACTTC. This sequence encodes CASTPGLSSYEQYF.

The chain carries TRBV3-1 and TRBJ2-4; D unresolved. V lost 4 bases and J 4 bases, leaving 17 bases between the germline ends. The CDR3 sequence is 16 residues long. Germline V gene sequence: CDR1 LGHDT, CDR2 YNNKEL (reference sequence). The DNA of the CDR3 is TGTGCCAGCAGCCTTAGTATAAAAGGCGGAAAAAACATTCAGTACTTC. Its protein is CASSLSIKGGKNIQYF.

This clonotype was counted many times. CDR3 sequence: CASSQEDYYTDTQYF. For the CDR3, the DNA is TGTGCCAGCAGCCAAGAAGACTACTACACAGATACGCAGTATTTT. This chain uses TRBV3-1 with TRBJ2-3; TRBD2 is a possible D gene (5 bases). The CDR3 runs 15 residues. Per germline, CDR1 LGHDT and CDR2 YNNKEL (reference sequence). V gave up 0 bases and J gave up 2 bases, with 9 bases separating them.

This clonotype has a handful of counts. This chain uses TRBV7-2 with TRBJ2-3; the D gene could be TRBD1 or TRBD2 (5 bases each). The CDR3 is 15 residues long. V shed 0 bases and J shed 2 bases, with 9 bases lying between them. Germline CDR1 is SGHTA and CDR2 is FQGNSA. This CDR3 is CASSLARGVTDTQYF. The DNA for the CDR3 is TGTGCCAGCAGCTTAGCGCGAGGGGTCACAGATACGCAGTATTTT. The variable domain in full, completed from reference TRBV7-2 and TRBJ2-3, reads GAGVSQSPSNKVTEKGKDVELRCDPISGHTALYWYRQSLGQGLEFLIYFQGNSAPDKSGLPSDRFSAERTGGSVSTLTIQRTQQEDSAVYLCASSLARGVTDTQYFGPGTRLTVL.

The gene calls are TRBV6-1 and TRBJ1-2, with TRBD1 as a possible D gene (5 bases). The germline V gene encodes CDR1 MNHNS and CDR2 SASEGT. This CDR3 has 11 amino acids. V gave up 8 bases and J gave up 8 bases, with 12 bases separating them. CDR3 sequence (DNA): TGTGCCAGCCGGGACGACGGGGGCTACACCTTC. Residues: CASRDDGGYTF.

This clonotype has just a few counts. The CDR3 loop is CASSQALAGGPSYNEQFF. The DNA of the CDR3 is TGTGCCAGCAGCCAAGCCCTAGCGGGAGGGCCTTCCTACAATGAGCAGTTCTTC. The chain uses TRBV4-2 and TRBJ2-1; 12 bases line up with TRBD2. The germline CDR1 and CDR2 sequences are LGHNA and YNFKEQ. This CDR3 comprises 18 residues. The trim removed 1 base at V and 1 base at J, leaving 5 bases unmatched.

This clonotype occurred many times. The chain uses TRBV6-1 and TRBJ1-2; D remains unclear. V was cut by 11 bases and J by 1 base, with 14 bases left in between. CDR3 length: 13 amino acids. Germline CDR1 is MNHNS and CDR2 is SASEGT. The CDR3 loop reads CASAPGGNYGYTF. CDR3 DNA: TGTGCCTCCGCCCCGGGCGGTAACTATGGCTACACCTTC.

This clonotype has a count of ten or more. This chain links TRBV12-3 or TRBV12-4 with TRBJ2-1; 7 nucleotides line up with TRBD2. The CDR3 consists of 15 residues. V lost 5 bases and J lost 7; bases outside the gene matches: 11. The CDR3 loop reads CASSDRDYPFNEQFF. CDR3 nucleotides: TGTGCCAGCAGTGACCGGGACTATCCCTTTAATGAGCAGTTCTTC.

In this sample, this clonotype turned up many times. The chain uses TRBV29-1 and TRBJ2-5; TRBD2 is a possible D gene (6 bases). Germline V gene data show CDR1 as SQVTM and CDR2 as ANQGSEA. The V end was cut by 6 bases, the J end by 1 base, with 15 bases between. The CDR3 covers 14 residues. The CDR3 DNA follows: TGCAGCGTCATGGCCGGGAGTGCCCAAGAGACCCAGTACTTC. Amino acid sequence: CSVMAGSAQETQYF. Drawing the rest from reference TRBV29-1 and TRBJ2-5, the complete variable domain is SAVISQKPSRDICQRGTSLTIQCQVDSQVTMMFWYRQQPGQSLTLIATANQGSEATYESGFVIDKFPISRPNLTFSTLTVSNMSPEDSSIYLCSVMAGSAQETQYFGPGTRLLVL.

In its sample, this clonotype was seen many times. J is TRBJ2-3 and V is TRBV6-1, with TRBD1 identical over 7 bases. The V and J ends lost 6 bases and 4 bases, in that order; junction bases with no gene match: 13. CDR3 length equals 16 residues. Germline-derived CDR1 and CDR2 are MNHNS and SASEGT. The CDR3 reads CASRENRGQGPDTQYF. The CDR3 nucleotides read TGTGCCAGCAGAGAGAACAGGGGTCAAGGCCCAGATACGCAGTATTTT.

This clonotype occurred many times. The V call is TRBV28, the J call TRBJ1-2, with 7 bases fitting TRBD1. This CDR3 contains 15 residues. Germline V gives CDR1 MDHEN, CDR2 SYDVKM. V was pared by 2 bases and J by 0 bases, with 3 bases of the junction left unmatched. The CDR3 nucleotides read TGTGCCAGCAGTTTAACCGGGACAGCTAACTATGGCTACACCTTC. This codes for CASSLTGTANYGYTF.

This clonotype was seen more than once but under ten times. For the CDR3, the DNA is TGTGCCAGCAGCCCAGGGGGCGTCGGCTATGGCTACACCTTC. Its protein is CASSPGGVGYGYTF. This chain uses TRBV27 with TRBJ1-2; 8 nucleotides align to TRBD1. Trimming at V came to 6 bases and at J to 4 bases, leaving 7 bases not matched to a gene. Germline V gives CDR1 MNHEY, CDR2 SMNVEV (reference sequence). CDR3 length: 14 amino acids.

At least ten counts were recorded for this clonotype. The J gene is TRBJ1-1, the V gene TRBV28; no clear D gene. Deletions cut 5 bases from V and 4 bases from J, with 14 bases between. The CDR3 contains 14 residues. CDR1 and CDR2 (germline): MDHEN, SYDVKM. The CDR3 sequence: CASSLRPTGTEAFF. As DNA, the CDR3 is TGTGCCAGCAGTCTTCGACCGACGGGCACTGAAGCTTTCTTT.

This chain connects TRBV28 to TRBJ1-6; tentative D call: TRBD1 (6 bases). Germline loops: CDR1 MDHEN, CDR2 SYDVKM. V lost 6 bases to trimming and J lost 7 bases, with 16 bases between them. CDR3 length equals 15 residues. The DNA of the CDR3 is TGTGCCAGCAGACCTACAGGGATTTGGAATTCACCCCTCCACTTT. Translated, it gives CASRPTGIWNSPLHF.

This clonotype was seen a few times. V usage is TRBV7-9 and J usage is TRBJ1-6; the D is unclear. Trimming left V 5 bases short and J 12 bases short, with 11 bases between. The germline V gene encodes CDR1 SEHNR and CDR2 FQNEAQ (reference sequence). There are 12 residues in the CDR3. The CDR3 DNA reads TGTGCCAGCAGCGGCGTTCAGGTACCCCTCCACTTT. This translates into CASSGVQVPLHF.

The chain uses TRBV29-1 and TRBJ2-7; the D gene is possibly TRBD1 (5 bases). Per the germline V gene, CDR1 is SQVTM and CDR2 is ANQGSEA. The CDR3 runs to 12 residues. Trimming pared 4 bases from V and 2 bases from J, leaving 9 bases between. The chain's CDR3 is CSVGKGTYEQYF. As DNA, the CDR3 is TGCAGCGTTGGAAAGGGGACCTACGAGCAGTACTTC.

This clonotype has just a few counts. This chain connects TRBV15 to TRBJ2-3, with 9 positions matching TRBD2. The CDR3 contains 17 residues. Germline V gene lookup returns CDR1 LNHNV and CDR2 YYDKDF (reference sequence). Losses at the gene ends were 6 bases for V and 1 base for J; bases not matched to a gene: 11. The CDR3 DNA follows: TGTGCCACCAGTCTGGCGGGAGGGTTTCTCGGCACAGATACGCAGTATTTT. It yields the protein CATSLAGGFLGTDTQYF.

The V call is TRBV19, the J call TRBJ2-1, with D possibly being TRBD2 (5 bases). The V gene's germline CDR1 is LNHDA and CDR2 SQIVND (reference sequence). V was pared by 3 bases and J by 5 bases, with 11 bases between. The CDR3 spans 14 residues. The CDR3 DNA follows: TGTGCCAGTAGTATCGGACTTCTAAACAATGAGCAGTTCTTC. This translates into CASSIGLLNNEQFF.

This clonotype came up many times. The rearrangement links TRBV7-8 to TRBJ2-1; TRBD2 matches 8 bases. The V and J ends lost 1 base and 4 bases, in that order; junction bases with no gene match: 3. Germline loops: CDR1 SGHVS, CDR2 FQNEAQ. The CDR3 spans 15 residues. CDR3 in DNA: TGTGCCAGCAGCTTAGGGACTAGCCCTTACAATGAGCAGTTCTTC. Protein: CASSLGTSPYNEQFF.

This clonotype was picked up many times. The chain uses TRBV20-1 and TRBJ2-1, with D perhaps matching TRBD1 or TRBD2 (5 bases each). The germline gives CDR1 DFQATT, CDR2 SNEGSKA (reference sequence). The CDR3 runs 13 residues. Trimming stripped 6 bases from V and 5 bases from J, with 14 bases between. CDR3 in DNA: TGCAGTGCGACAGAGGGCGCCAACAATGAGCAGTTCTTC. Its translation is CSATEGANNEQFF.

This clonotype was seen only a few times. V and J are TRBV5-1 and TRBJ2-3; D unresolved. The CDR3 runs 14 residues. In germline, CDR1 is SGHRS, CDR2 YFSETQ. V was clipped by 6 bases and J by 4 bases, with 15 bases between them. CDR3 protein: CASTMGFNSDTQYF. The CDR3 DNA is TGCGCCAGCACTATGGGATTTAACTCAGATACGCAGTATTTT. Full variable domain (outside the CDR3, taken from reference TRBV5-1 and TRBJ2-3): KAGVTQTPRYLIKTRGQQVTLSCSPISGHRSVSWYQQTPGQGLQFLFEYFSETQRNKGNFPGRFSGRQFSNSRSEMNVSTLELGDSALYLCASTMGFNSDTQYFGPGTRLTVL.

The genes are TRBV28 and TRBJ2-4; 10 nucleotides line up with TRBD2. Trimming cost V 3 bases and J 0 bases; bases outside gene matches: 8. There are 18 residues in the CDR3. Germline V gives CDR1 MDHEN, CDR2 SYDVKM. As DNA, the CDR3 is TGTGCCAGCAGTTTGTATACTAGCGGGACGAGAGCCAAAAACATTCAGTACTTC. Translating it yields CASSLYTSGTRAKNIQYF.